A selection of T cell receptor beta chains follows, all from one sample in a study of shared clonotypes between healthy human individuals. Clones were read by immunoSEQ multiplex PCR, and TCRdb kept only the in-frame ones, dropping some. The sample has millions of clones; 80% to 95% are singletons. The source material was naive CD4+ T cells from PBMCs. These TCRs come from a young man in good health. Some clones in this sample may be carry-over from other donors' samples. The CDR3 runs from the conserved cysteine through the conserved F or W. The D gene is left open where the match is weak. Some rows mark clone size as missing; the rest say once, few, many or name a class of expanded clone.

TRBJ2-2,TRBV14,-,-,CASSHLVEAGELFF,TGTGCCAGCAGCCATCTTGTGGAGGCCGGGGAGCTGTTTTTT
TRBJ2-3,TRBV18,TRBD1,once,CASSSGQGGTDTQYF,TGTGCCAGCTCATCCGGACAGGGGGGCACAGATACGCAGTATTTT
TRBJ1-1,TRBV6-5,TRBD1,once,CASRQGSNTEAFF,TGTGCCAGCAGACAGGGGAGCAACACTGAAGCTTTCTTT
TRBJ1-1,TRBV14,-,-,CASSPSVNTEAFF,TGTGCCAGCAGCCCGTCGGTGAACACTGAAGCTTTCTTT
TRBJ1-1,TRBV27,-,-,CASSPQRGNTEAFF,TGTGCCAGCAGTCCGCAGCGGGGGAACACTGAAGCTTTCTTT
TRBJ2-3,TRBV5-1,-,-,CASSLVGTRGTDTQYF,TGCGCCAGCAGCTTGGTCGGGACTCGCGGCACAGATACGCAGTATTTT
TRBJ1-2,TRBV7-8,TRBD1,once,CASSSRDRGEYGYTF,TGTGCCAGCAGCTCCCGGGACAGGGGCGAGTATGGCTACACCTTC
TRBJ2-7,TRBV7-2,TRBD1,-,CASSKGQPLEEQYF,TGTGCCAGCAGCAAGGGACAGCCCCTCGAGGAGCAGTACTTC
TRBJ2-7,TRBV7-9,-,-,CASSWGENYEQYF,TGTGCCAGCAGCTGGGGGGAGAACTACGAGCAGTACTTC
TRBJ2-7,TRBV5-1,-,-,CASSLDRLQGYYEQYF,TGCGCCAGCAGCTTGGACCGGCTCCAAGGCTACTACGAGCAGTACTTC
TRBJ2-1,TRBV6-4,TRBD2,-,CASSEKAGGRFSYNEQFF,TGTGCCAGCAGTGAAAAAGCGGGAGGCCGTTTCTCCTACAATGAGCAGTTCTTC
TRBJ2-7,TRBV30,TRBD2,-,CAWDRTQWGSGSGGYEQYF,TGTGCCTGGGACCGCACCCAATGGGGTAGCGGGAGCGGTGGGTACGAGCAGTACTTC
TRBJ2-2,TRBV18,-,-,CASSPLGATNTGELFF,TGTGCCAGCTCACCACTCGGAGCCACGAACACCGGGGAGCTGTTTTTT
TRBJ1-4,TRBV2,-,once,CASSRLVGVDEKLFF,TGTGCCAGCAGTCGCCTCGTGGGGGTTGATGAAAAACTGTTTTTT
TRBJ2-7,TRBV6-5,TRBD1,-,CASSLRGQEVEQYF,TGTGCCAGCAGTTTACGGGGACAGGAGGTCGAGCAGTACTTC
TRBJ1-2,TRBV7-2,TRBD1,once,CASSQGQSLYGYTF,TGTGCCAGCAGCCAGGGACAGAGCTTATATGGCTACACCTTC
TRBJ2-3,TRBV28,-,-,CASSSPGQSTDTQYF,TGTGCCAGCAGTTCCCCCGGACAGAGCACAGATACGCAGTATTTT
TRBJ1-1,TRBV28,-,-,CASRPPHRDTEAFF,TGTGCCAGCAGACCCCCACACAGGGACACTGAAGCTTTCTTT